This T cell receptor (beta chain) was sequenced during a study of vaccination effects on CD4 cells after COVID-19. Study details: Antigen-specific CD4+ T cell clonotypes were called by their expansion after viral peptide-pool culture in ViraFEST. General study points: Sampling in the study covered few convalescent patients and included no early post-infection timepoints.

Upon completion of around eleven days in culture, CD4+ T cells were isolated. Vaccine recipients had no previous SARS-CoV-2 infection; their nucleocapsid antibodies were negative. As to this clone: Its target is not known.

Sequencing was performed with immunoSEQ multiplex PCR; in TCRdb, only in-frame clones are kept and a portion is missing. The data hold tens of thousands of clones, with 65% to 70% observed a single time. Trimming removed 6 bases from V and 7 bases from J, with 15 bases in between. This CDR3 spans 13 amino acids. V is TRBV12-3 or TRBV12-4 and J is TRBJ2-5, with D possibly matching TRBD2 (6 bases). The origin of this receptor is a human donor who received a COVID-19 vaccine. This specimen was CD4+ T cells from PBMCs cultured without peptide, taken before COVID-19 vaccination. Here the CDR3 reads CASSTGGWGTQYF. As DNA, the CDR3 is TGTGCCAGCAGCACCGGGGGTTGGGGGACCCAGTACTTC.